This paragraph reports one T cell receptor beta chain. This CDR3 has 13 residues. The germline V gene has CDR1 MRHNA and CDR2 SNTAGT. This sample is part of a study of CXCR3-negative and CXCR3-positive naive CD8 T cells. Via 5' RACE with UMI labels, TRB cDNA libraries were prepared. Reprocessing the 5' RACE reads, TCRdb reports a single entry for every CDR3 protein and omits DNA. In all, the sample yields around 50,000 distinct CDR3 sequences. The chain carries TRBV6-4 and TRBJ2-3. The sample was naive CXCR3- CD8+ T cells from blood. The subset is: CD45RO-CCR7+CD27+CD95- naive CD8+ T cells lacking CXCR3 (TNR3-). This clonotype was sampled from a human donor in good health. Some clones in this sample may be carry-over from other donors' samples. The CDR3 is CASSDIDSDTQYF.